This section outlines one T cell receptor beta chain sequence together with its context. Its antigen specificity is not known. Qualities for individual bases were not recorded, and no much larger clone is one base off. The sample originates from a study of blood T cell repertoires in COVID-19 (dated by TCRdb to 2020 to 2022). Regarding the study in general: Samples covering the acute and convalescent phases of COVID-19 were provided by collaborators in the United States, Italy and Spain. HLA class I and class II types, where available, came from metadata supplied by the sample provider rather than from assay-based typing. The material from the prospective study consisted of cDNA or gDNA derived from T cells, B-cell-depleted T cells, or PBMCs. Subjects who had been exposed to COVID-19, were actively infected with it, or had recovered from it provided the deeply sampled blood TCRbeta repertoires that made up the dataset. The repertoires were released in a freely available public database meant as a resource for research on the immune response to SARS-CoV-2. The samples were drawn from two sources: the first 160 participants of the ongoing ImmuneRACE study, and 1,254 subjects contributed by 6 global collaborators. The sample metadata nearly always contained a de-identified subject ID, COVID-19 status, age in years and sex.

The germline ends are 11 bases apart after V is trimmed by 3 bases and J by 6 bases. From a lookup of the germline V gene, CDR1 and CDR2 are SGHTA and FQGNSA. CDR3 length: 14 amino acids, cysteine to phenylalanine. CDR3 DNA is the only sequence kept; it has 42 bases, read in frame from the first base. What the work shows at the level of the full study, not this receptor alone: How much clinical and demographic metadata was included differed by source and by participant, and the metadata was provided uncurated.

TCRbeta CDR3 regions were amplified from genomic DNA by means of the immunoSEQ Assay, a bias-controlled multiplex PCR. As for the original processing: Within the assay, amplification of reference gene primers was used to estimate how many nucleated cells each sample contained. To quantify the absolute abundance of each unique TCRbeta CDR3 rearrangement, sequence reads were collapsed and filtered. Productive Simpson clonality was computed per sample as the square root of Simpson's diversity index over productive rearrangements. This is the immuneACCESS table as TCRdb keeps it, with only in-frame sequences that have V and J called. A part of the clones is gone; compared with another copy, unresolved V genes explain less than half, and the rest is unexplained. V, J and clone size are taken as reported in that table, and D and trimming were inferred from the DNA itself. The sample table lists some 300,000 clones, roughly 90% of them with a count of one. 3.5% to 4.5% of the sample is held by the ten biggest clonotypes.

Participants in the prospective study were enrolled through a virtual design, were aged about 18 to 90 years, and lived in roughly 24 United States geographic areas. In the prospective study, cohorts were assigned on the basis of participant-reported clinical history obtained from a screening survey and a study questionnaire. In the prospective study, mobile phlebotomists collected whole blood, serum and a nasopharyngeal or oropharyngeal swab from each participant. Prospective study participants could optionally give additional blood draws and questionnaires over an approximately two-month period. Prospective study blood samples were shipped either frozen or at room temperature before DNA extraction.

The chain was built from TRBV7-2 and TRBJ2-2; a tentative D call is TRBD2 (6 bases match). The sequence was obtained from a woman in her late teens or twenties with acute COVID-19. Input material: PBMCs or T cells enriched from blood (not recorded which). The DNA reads TGTGCCAGCAGCTTGGGACTGGCCCCCGGGGAGCTGTTTTTT. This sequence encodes CASSLGLAPGELFF.